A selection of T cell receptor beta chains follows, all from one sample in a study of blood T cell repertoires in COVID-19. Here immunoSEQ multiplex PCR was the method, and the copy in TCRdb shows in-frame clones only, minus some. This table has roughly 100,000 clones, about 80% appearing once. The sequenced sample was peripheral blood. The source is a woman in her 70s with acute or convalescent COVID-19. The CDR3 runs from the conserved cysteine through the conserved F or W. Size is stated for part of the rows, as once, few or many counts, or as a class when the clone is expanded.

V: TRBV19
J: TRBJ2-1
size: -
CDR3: CASSIGTGGYNEQFF

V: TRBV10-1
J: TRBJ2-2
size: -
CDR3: CASSASGRNTGELFF

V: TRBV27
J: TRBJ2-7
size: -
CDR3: CASSFSSLGRAEQYF

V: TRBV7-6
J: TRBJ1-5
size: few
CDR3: CASSPRGDQPQHF

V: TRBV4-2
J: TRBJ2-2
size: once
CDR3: CASSQDPAGELFF

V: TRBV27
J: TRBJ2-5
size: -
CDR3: CASSNLLAGDQETQYF

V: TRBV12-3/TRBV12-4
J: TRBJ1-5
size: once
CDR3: CASSPRQGTQHF

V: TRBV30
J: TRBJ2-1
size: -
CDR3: CAWSLRTSGGARPQYNEQFF

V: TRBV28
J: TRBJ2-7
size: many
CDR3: CASSLIGRGKVKYEQYF

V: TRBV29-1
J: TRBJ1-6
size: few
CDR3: CSVEEPTGSPLHF

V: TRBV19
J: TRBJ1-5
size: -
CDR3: CASSIVPPIESNQPQHF

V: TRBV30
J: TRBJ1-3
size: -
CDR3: CAWSVLPGNTIYF

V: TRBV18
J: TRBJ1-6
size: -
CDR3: CASSRTGHNSPLHF

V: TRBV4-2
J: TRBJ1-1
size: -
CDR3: CASSRGEGQQNTEAFF

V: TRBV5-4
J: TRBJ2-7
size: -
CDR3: CASSLAAGGSYEQYF